A single sample is the source of the 6 T cell receptor beta chains below, sequenced in a study of blood T cells in healthy people across ages. A second PCR, run for roughly 7 to 11 cycles, used a sample-barcoded 5' primer plus a J-beta primer mix. MiXCR, applied by TCRdb to the 5' RACE reads, yields one record per CDR3 protein. The sample holds hundreds of thousands of distinct CDR3 sequences, around 50% seen once. Sequenced: blood. These receptors were collected from a man between 40 and 49 years old in good health.

Note on this clonotype: At one boundary the junction diverges from the germline segment, which might be a read error. J is TRBJ1-2 and V is TRBV5-4, with D possibly TRBD1 on 6 matching bases. CDR3 size: 14 residues. CDR1 is SGHNT, CDR2 YYREEE, per germline (reference sequence). CDR3 amino acids: CASSTQQGLYGYAF. CDR3 sequence (DNA): TGTGCCAGCAGCACCCAACAGGGCCTCTATGGCTACGCCTTC.

This rearrangement joins TRBV6-6 to TRBJ2-3, with 8 bases matching TRBD2. The germline V gene encodes CDR1 MNHNY and CDR2 SVGAGI (reference sequence). V lost 2 bases, J lost 7 bases, and 5 bases stayed unmatched. The CDR3 is made up of 14 amino acids. The CDR3 loop is CASSYSGGGNTQYF. The DNA for the CDR3 is TGTGCCAGCAGTTACAGCGGGGGAGGGAATACGCAGTATTTT.

The chain has TRBV5-6 and TRBJ1-5; the match to TRBD1 covers 8 bases. The junction had 8 bases not matched to a gene; V was cut back by 4 bases and J by 2 bases. This CDR3 is built from 16 residues. The germline V gene encodes CDR1 SGHDT and CDR2 YYEEEE. CDR3 sequence reads: CASSARRGQGNQPQHF. In DNA form, the CDR3 reads TGTGCCAGCAGCGCCCGGAGGGGACAGGGCAATCAGCCCCAGCATTTT.

The sample holds one count of this clonotype. The rearrangement joins TRBV6-5 to TRBJ2-3, with D possibly TRBD2 on 6 matching bases. Germline assignment: CDR1 MNHEY and CDR2 SVGAGI. The CDR3 runs to 18 residues. Trimming pared 0 bases from V and 2 bases from J, leaving 18 bases between. CDR3 bases: TGTGCCAGCAGTTACTCGAGAAGATCGGGAGCGGACACAGATACGCAGTATTTT. It yields the protein CASSYSRRSGADTDTQYF.

This rearrangement joins TRBV7-9 to TRBJ2-5; D remains unclear. Trimming pared 8 bases from V and 5 bases from J, leaving 18 bases between. Germline values: CDR1 SEHNR, CDR2 FQNEAQ (reference sequence). There are 14 residues in the CDR3. The CDR3 reads CASFPFPKGETQYF. CDR3 in DNA: TGTGCCAGCTTCCCGTTTCCGAAAGGGGAGACCCAGTACTTC.

The V gene is TRBV29-1, the J gene TRBJ1-5; 8 bases agree with TRBD1. V shed 6 bases, J shed 6 bases, and the junction held 7 bases outside the gene matches. This CDR3 spans 13 amino acids. The germline V gene has CDR1 SQVTM and CDR2 ANQGSEA. CDR3 residues: CSVFDRGGQPQHF. DNA for the CDR3: TGCAGCGTCTTCGACAGGGGTGGTCAGCCCCAGCATTTT.